The rows below give T cell receptor beta chains drawn from one sample of a study of T cells after yellow fever vaccination. MiXCR, applied by TCRdb to the 5' RACE reads, yields one record per CDR3 protein. Of approximately 550,000 distinct CDR3 sequences in the sample, roughly 14% were seen once. This specimen consisted of PBMCs, obtained on the day of the yellow fever booster vaccination. Receptors were obtained from a man younger than 40 who received the YFV17D yellow fever vaccine. The CDR3 runs from the conserved cysteine through the conserved F or W. D genes are given only for firm matches.

j_gene,v_gene,d_gene,CDR3aa
TRBJ2-7,TRBV4-1,NA,CASSPHAGQKGEQYF
TRBJ2-7,TRBV18,NA,CASSPPFTGPYEQYF
TRBJ2-1,TRBV20-1,TRBD2,CSALVAGASEQFF
TRBJ2-1,TRBV11-2,NA,CASSIGLGSSYNEQFF
TRBJ2-1,TRBV20-1,NA,CSARLEDEQFF
TRBJ2-7,TRBV7-8,TRBD2,CASSLISGSVTYEQYF
TRBJ2-1,TRBV27,NA,CASRPDLGEQFF
TRBJ2-2,TRBV4-1,TRBD1,CASSHARTGLTGELFF
TRBJ1-6,TRBV20-1,NA,CSARIAGSPLHF
TRBJ2-4,TRBV7-8,NA,CASSPGRGGGTLARGDIQYF
TRBJ2-1,TRBV5-1,NA,CASTEWASSYNEQFF
TRBJ2-3,TRBV9,TRBD2,CASSVGNSGSTDTQYF
TRBJ2-3,TRBV6-2/TRBV6-3,NA,CASTPGGLGTDTQYF
TRBJ2-5,TRBV7-9,NA,CASSLDIETQYF
TRBJ2-5,TRBV14,TRBD2,CASSYGLAGLQETQYF
TRBJ2-1,TRBV2,NA,CAICSPRGSGVSYNEQFF
TRBJ1-5,TRBV6-1,TRBD1,CASSRRQGAWDQPQHF
TRBJ2-7,TRBV4-3,TRBD2,CASSQGGVAGGPGEQYF
TRBJ1-1,TRBV6-1,TRBD1,CASSQQGVNTEAFF
TRBJ2-5,TRBV20-1,TRBD2,CSAYRTSGRSGPYQETQYF
TRBJ2-7,TRBV20-1,NA,CSARAPGQVYEQYF
TRBJ2-1,TRBV4-2,NA,CASSQDALGGEQFF
TRBJ1-6,TRBV6-1,NA,CASSAQRGLHF
TRBJ2-7,TRBV18,NA,CASSPPRLGSGSYEQYF
TRBJ1-5,TRBV12-3/TRBV12-4,NA,CASSLRAENQPQHF
TRBJ2-7,TRBV10-3,NA,CAISEYPAEQYF
TRBJ2-2,TRBV18,NA,CASSPRISGQTGELFF
TRBJ2-7,TRBV7-9,NA,CASSLQGLPSYEQYF
TRBJ2-5,TRBV12-3/TRBV12-4,TRBD1,CASSPTGAQETQYF
TRBJ2-3,TRBV12-3/TRBV12-4,TRBD2,CASTNKAGLAGETDTQYF
TRBJ1-1,TRBV15,NA,CATSSARQATEAFF
TRBJ2-7,TRBV7-9,TRBD2,CASSGTTSVGEQYF
TRBJ2-3,TRBV9,NA,CASSVGNRITTDTQYF
TRBJ2-6,TRBV29-1,NA,CSVLGGERANVLTF
TRBJ2-3,TRBV20-1,TRBD1,CSAGTGAGYSTDTQYF
TRBJ2-5,TRBV11-2,TRBD2,CASSPRLAGQETQYF
TRBJ1-2,TRBV28,TRBD1,CASSLTGGVGGYTF
TRBJ2-5,TRBV20-1,NA,CSASRGEVQETQYF
TRBJ2-2,TRBV5-1,NA,CASSGKNTGELFF
TRBJ2-5,TRBV14,TRBD1,CASSQRQGPQETQYF
TRBJ2-2,TRBV7-9,NA,CASSPRATGNSGELFF
TRBJ2-3,TRBV29-1,NA,CSADSRVADTQYF
TRBJ2-5,TRBV11-3,NA,CASSLDGQTGETQYF
TRBJ2-5,TRBV20-1,TRBD1,CSASPSTGAETQYF
TRBJ2-1,TRBV20-1,TRBD2,CSAYRGGGNEQFF
TRBJ2-7,TRBV6-5,NA,CASSYAGESSYEQYF
TRBJ2-1,TRBV6-2/TRBV6-3,NA,CASSYRSGSPGEQFF
TRBJ2-7,TRBV27,NA,CASSLSGSFYEQYF
TRBJ2-1,TRBV5-1,TRBD2,CASSSSAGVYNEQFF
TRBJ2-5,TRBV18,NA,CASSPRVIDLETQYF
TRBJ2-1,TRBV6-1,NA,CAAAASWVSYNEQFF
TRBJ2-2,TRBV30,NA,CAWSELVAGELFF
TRBJ1-1,TRBV3-1,NA,CASSQVGFNTEAFF